This TCR beta chain is from a study (dated by TCRdb to about 2015). About the study as a whole: The study examined whether tumor-infiltrating Tregs in breast cancer are drawn from blood Tregs or arise in situ by conversion from other CD4+ T cell subsets. What the authors observed across the whole study: Tumor memory CD4+ T cell TCR gene usage clustered with blood and lymph node memory CD4+ cells and lymph node naive CD4+ cells. The greatest overlap of tumor-infiltrating Treg TCR alpha and beta sequences was with tumor naive CD4+ T cells, followed next by blood naive CD4+ T cells. The larger-cohort validation was restricted to a single TCR beta V-J rearrangement rather than whole repertoires.

This clonotype has at least ten counts. Its antigen has not been determined. There are no base qualities to consult, and no much larger clone falls within one base. Tregs were isolated as CD4+CD25+CD127-/low cells. Tregs, naive and memory CD4+ T cells from tumor, blood and ipsilateral draining lymph nodes of a handful of breast cancer patients underwent full-length TCR alpha and beta sequencing. Tumor tissue and lymph nodes obtained from ipsilateral axillary dissection were perfused with PBS, minced and then digested with collagenase I and hyaluronidase. FACS confirmed that the sorted cell populations were more than 90% pure. Full-length TCR variable regions were amplified by 5' RACE PCR with constant-region reverse primers, followed by semi-nested PCR with Nested Universal Primer A. Using the ReliaPrep RNA Cell Miniprep System, total RNA was extracted, and the SMARTer RACE 5'/3' Kit was then used to reverse transcribe the RNA into 5'RACE-ready cDNA. Multiplex adaptors were used to barcode full-length TCR alpha and beta libraries, and the barcoded libraries were sequenced on an Illumina MiSeq. On the study's bioinformatics: For each of nine subset-tissue groups, sequencing data from the five patients were pooled, and the groups were then compared using unsupervised clustering of TCR gene usage. The Morisita-Horn index was used to calculate repertoire similarity, with shared sequences weighted by how much each contributed to each repertoire. TCRdb ran its own pipeline on the public reads, namely fastp trimming at Q25 and MiXCR clone calling, and kept in-frame beta chains. Rows with a matching CDR3 protein are joined into one entry that keeps the most common DNA and genes. The V and J calls here are based on TCRdb, not the publication. The sample includes about 57,000 distinct CDR3 sequences, with approximately 26% observed a single time. The ten largest account for around 2% of the sample.

The CDR3 runs 17 residues from the cysteine to the phenylalanine. CDR3 DNA only is kept here, 51 bases in frame from base 1. V lost 0 bases and J lost 3 bases; the stretch between them is 13 bases long. As encoded in the germline V gene, CDR1 is SGDLS while CDR2 is YYNGEE. Sequencing was performed on tumor-infiltrating Tregs sorted from the breast tumor. The sequence joins TRBV9 to TRBJ2-6; the best D guess is TRBD2, with 6 bases matching. The TCR was taken from a female donor with breast cancer. Here the CDR3 is given as CASSVDPQGGGANVLTF. The DNA sequence is as follows: TGTGCCAGCAGCGTAGACCCCCAGGGAGGTGGGGCCAACGTCCTGACTTTC.